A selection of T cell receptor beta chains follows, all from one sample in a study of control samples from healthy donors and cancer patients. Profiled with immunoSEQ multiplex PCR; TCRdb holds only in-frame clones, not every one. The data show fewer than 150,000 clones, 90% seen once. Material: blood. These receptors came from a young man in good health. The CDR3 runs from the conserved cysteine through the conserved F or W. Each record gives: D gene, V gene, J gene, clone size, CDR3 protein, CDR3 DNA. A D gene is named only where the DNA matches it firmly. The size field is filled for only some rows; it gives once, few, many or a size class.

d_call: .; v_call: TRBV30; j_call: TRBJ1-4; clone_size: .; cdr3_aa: CAWKRNEKLFF; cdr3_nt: TGTGCCTGGAAGAGAAATGAAAAACTGTTTTTT
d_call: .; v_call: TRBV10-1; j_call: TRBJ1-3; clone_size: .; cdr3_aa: CASSDNQGFGNTIYF; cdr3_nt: TGCGCCAGCAGTGATAATCAGGGGTTTGGAAACACCATATATTTT
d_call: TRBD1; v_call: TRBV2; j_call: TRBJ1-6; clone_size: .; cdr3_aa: CASQGPDRGNSPLHF; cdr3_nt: TGTGCCAGCCAGGGGCCAGACAGGGGCAATTCACCCCTCCACTTT
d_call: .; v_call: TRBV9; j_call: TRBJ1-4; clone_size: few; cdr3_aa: CASSVDPSGELFF; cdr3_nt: TGTGCCAGCAGCGTAGACCCGTCCGGGGAACTGTTTTTT
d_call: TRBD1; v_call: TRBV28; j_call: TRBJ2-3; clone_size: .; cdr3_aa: CASSSQGAGTDTQYF; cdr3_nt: TGTGCCAGCAGTTCTCAGGGGGCCGGCACAGATACGCAGTATTTT
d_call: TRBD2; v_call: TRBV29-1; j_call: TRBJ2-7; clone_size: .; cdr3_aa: CSAPRGDYEQYF; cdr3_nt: TGCAGCGCTCCACGGGGGGATTACGAGCAGTACTTC
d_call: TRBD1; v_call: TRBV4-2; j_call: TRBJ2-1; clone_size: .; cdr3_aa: CASSQDHGGQGGRNEQFF; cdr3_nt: TGTGCCAGCAGCCAAGATCACGGGGGACAGGGGGGCCGCAATGAGCAGTTCTTC
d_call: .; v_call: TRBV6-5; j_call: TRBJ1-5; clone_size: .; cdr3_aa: CASSGWGGDQPQHF; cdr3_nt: TGTGCCAGCTCCGGATGGGGGGGAGATCAGCCCCAGCATTTT
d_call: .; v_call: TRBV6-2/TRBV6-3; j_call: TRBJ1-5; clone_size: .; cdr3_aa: CASSYPAGATRRDQPQHF; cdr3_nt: TGTGCCAGCAGTTACCCCGCCGGGGCGACCAGGAGGGATCAGCCCCAGCATTTT
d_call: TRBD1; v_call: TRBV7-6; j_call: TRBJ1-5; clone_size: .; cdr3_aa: CASSLETVTGGSNQPQHF; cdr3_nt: TGTGCCAGCAGCTTAGAGACCGTGACAGGGGGCTCGAATCAGCCCCAGCATTTT
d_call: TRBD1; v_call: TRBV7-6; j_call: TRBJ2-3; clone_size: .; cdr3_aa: CASSKRPQGVTDTQYF; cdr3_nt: TGTGCCAGCAGCAAAAGGCCACAGGGGGTAACAGATACGCAGTATTTT
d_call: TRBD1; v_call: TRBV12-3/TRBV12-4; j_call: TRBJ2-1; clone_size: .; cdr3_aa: CASGQAPYNEQFF; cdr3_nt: TGTGCCAGCGGACAGGCCCCCTACAATGAGCAGTTCTTC
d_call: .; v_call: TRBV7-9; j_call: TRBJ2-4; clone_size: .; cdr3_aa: CASLGQDYGIQYF; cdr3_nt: TGTGCCAGCCTGGGTCAGGATTACGGCATTCAGTACTTC
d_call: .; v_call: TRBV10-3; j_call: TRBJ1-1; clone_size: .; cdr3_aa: CAISESKGWNTEAFF; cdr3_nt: TGTGCCATCAGTGAGTCAAAGGGCTGGAACACTGAAGCTTTCTTT
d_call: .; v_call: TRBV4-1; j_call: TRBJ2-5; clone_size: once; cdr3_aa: CASSQGGGGWETQYF; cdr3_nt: TGCGCCAGCAGCCAAGGTGGGGGGGGCTGGGAGACCCAGTACTTC
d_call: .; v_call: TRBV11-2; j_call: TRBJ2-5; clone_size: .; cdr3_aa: CASSFTGPSKKGETQYF; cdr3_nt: TGTGCCAGCAGTTTCACCGGGCCGTCAAAAAAGGGAGAGACCCAGTACTTC
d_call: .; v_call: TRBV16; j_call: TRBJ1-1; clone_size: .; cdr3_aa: CASSQSTAEAFF; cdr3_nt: TGTGCCAGCAGCCAATCCACAGCTGAAGCTTTCTTT
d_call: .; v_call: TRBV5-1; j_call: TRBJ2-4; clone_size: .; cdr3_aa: CASSLDVIGAKNIQYF; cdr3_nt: TGCGCCAGCAGCTTGGACGTGATAGGGGCCAAAAACATTCAGTACTTC
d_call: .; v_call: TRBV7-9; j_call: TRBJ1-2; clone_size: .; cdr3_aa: CASSLVNSYGYTF; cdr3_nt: TGTGCCAGCAGCTTAGTAAACAGCTATGGCTACACCTTC
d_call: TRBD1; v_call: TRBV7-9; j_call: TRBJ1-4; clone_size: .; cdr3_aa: CASSLVTGGIEKLFF; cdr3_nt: TGTGCCAGCAGCTTAGTGACAGGGGGGATTGAAAAACTGTTTTTT
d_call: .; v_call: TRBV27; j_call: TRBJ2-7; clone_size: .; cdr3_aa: CASSLSEGRGYEQYF; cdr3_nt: TGTGCCAGCAGTTTATCAGAGGGACGGGGATACGAGCAGTACTTC
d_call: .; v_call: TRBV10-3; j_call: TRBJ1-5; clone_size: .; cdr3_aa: CAISESGNQPQHF; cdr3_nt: TGTGCCATCAGTGAGTCGGGGAACCAGCCCCAGCATTTT
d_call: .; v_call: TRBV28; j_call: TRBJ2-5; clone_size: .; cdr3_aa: CASSLAGEEETQYF; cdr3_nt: TGTGCCAGCAGTTTAGCAGGGGAGGAAGAGACCCAGTACTTC
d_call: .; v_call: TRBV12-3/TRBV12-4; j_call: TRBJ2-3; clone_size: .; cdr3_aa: CASRLGSTDTQYF; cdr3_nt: TGTGCCAGCAGGTTAGGGTCCACAGATACGCAGTATTTT
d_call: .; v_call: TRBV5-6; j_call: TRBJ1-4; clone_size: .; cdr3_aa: CASSFQGLREKLFF; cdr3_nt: TGTGCCAGCAGCTTTCAGGGGTTAAGGGAAAAACTGTTTTTT
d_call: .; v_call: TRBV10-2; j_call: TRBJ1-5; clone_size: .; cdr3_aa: CASRRDSNQPQHF; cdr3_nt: TGCGCCAGCAGGAGGGATAGCAATCAGCCCCAGCATTTT
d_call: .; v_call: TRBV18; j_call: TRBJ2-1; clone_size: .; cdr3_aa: CASSPGSSYNEQFF; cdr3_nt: TGTGCCAGCTCACCAGGGAGCTCCTACAATGAGCAGTTCTTC
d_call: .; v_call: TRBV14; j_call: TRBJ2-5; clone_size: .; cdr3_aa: CASSQVSSETQYF; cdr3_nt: TGTGCCAGCAGCCAAGTTTCCAGCGAGACCCAGTACTTC
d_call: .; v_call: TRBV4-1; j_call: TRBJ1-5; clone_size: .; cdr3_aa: CASSQEAGHRDQPQHF; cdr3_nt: TGCGCCAGCAGCCAAGAAGCGGGACACCGAGATCAGCCCCAGCATTTT
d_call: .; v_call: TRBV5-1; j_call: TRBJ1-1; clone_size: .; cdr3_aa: CASSLVAGPTEAFF; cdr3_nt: TGCGCCAGCAGCTTGGTGGCAGGGCCCACTGAAGCTTTCTTT
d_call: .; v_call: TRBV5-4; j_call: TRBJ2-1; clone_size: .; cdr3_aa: CASSLPAASNEQFF; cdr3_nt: TGTGCCAGCAGCTTGCCGGCGGCCAGCAATGAGCAGTTCTTC
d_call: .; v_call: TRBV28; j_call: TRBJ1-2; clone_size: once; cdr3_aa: CASSSLGPSGYGYTF; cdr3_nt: TGTGCCAGCAGTTCCTTGGGGCCGTCAGGATATGGCTACACCTTC
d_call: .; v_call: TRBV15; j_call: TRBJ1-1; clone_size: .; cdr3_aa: CATSAVRRTEAFF; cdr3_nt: TGTGCCACCAGCGCGGTGAGAAGGACTGAAGCTTTCTTT
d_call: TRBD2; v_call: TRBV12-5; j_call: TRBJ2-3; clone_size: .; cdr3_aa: CASGFLLRGSGDTQYF; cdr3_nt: TGTGCTAGTGGTTTTCTTCTGCGGGGGAGTGGGGATACGCAGTATTTT
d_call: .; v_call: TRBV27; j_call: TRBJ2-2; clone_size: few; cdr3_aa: CASSSPDLTGELFF; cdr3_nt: TGTGCCAGCAGTTCCCCGGACCTCACCGGGGAGCTGTTTTTT